What follows describes a single TCR beta chain. What it binds is not known. There are 14 residues in the CDR3. V was cut by 0 bases and J by 4 bases, with 9 bases left in between. These data come from a study of CD8 T cells in ankylosing spondylitis. TCRdb re-called the 5' RACE reads with MiXCR, one entry per CDR3 protein. Of a few hundred thousand distinct CDR3 sequences listed, approximately 8.2% are singletons. Study findings and constraints: For ankylosing spondylitis blood, a TCR beta motif of seven to nine highly homologous variants appeared characteristic.

The source of this sequence is a male donor with ankylosing spondylitis. The sample consisted of blood, either unsorted or a sorted T cell fraction (not recorded which). This chain joins TRBV12-3 or TRBV12-4 and TRBJ1-1; no definite D call. The CDR3 nucleotides read TGTGCCAGCAGTTTAGCCCCCCGGGGCACTGAAGCTTTCTTT. The encoded protein is CASSLAPRGTEAFF.